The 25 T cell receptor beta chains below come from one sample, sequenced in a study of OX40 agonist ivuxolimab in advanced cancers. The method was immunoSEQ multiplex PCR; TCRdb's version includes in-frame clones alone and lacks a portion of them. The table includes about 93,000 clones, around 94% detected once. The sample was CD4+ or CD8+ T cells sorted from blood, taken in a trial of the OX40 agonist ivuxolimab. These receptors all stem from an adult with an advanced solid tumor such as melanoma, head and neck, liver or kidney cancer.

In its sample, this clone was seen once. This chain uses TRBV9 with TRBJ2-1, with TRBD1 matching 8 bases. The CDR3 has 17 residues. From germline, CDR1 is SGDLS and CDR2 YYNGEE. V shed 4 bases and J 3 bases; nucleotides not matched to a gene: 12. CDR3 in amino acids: CASSPRTGRNLYNEQFF. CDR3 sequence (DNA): TGTGCCAGCAGCCCTCGGACAGGGAGGAACCTCTACAATGAGCAGTTCTTC.

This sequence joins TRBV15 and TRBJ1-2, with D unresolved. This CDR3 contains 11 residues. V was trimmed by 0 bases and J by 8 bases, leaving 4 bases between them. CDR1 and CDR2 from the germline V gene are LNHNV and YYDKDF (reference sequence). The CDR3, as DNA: TGTGCCACCAGCAGAGATGGGGGCTACACCTTC. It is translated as CATSRDGGYTF.

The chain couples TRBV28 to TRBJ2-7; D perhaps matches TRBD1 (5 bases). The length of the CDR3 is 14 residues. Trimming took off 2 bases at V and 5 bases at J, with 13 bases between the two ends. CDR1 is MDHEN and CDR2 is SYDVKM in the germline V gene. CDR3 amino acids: CASSLRGLANEQYF. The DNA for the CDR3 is TGTGCCAGCAGTTTAAGGGGCCTTGCCAACGAGCAGTACTTC.

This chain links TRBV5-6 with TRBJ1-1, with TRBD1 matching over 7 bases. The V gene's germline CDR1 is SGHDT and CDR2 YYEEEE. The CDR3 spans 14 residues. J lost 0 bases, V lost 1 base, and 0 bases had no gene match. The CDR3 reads CASSLQGVNTEAFF. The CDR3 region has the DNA TGTGCCAGCAGCTTGCAGGGGGTGAACACTGAAGCTTTCTTT.

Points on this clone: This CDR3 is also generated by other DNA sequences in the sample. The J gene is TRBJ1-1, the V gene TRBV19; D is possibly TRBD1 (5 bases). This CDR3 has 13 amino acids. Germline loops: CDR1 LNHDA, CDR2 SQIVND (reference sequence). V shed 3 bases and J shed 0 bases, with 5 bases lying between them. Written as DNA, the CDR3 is TGTGCCAGTAGTATGACAGTGAACACTGAAGCTTTCTTT. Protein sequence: CASSMTVNTEAFF.

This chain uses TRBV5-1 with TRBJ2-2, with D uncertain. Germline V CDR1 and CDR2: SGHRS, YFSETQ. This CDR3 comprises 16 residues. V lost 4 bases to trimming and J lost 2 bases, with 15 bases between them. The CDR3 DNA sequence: TGCGCCAGCAGCCCATTGGAGCCAACTAACACCGGGGAGCTGTTTTTT. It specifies CASSPLEPTNTGELFF.

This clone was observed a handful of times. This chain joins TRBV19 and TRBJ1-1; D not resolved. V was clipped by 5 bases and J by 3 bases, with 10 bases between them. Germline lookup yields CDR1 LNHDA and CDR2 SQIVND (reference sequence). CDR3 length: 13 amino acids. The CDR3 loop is CASSVYGYTEAFF. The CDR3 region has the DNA TGTGCCAGTAGTGTTTATGGATACACTGAAGCTTTCTTT.

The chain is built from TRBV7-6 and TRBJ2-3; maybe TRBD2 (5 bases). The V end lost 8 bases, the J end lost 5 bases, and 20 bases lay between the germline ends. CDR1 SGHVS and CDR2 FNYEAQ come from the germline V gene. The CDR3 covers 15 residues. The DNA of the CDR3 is TGTGCCAGCTCTTTCCGCGGCAGCGGCGGAGATACGCAGTATTTT. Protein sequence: CASSFRGSGGDTQYF. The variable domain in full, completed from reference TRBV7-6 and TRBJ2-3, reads GAGVSQSPRYKVTKRGQDVALRCDPISGHVSLYWYRQALGQGPEFLTYFNYEAQQDKSGLPNDRFSAERPEGSISTLTIQRTEQRDSAMYRCASSFRGSGGDTQYFGPGTRLTVL.

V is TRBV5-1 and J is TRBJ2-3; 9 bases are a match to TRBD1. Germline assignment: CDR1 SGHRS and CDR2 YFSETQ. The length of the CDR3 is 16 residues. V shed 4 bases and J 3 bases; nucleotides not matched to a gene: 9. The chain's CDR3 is CASSPEQGAWTDTQYF. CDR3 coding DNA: TGCGCCAGCAGCCCTGAACAGGGGGCTTGGACAGATACGCAGTATTTT.

The CDR3 bases are TGTGCCAGCAGTGCACCCGGCAAATATTATGGCTACACCTTC. Translating it yields CASSAPGKYYGYTF. The chain combines TRBV9 with TRBJ1-2; no firm D call. Between the trimmed V and J ends, which lost 5 bases and 5 bases, there was a span of 16 bases. The CDR3 is 14 residues long. The V gene's germline CDR1 is SGDLS and CDR2 YYNGEE.

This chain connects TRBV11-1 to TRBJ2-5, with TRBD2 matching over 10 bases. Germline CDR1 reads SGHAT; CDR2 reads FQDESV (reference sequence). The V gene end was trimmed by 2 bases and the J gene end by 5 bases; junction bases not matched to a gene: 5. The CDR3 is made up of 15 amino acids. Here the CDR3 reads CASSLLAGVEETQYF. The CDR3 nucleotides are TGTGCCAGCAGCTTACTAGCGGGGGTGGAGGAGACCCAGTACTTC.

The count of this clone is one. In DNA, the CDR3 is TGTGCTAGTGGTTTCGGTAGCGAGGGAGATACGCAGTATTTT. Translation gives CASGFGSEGDTQYF. The chain carries TRBV12-5 and TRBJ2-3, with a possible D match to TRBD2 (5 bases). The CDR3 extends over 14 amino acids. V shed 3 bases and J shed 5 bases, with 12 bases lying between them. The germline CDR1 and CDR2 sequences are LGHNT and FRNRAP.

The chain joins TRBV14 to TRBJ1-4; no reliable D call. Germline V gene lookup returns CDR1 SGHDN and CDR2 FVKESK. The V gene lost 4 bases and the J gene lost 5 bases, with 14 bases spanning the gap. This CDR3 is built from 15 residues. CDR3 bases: TGTGCCAGCAGCCGTTTTGACGGAGGAAATGAAAAACTGTTTTTT. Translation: CASSRFDGGNEKLFF.

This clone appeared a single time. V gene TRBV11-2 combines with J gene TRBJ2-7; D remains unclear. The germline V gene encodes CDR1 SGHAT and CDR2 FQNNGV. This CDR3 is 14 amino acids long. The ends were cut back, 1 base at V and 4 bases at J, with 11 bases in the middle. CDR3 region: CASSLGGAIYEQYF. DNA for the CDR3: TGTGCCAGCAGCTTAGGCGGAGCCATTTACGAGCAGTACTTC.

CDR3 protein: CARQGKANYGYTF. CDR3 in DNA: TGTGCCAGACAGGGAAAAGCTAACTATGGCTACACCTTC. The rearrangement links TRBV2 to TRBJ1-2; D may be TRBD1 (6 bases). This CDR3 is built from 13 residues. V lost 9 bases, J lost 0 bases, and 11 bases lay in between. Looked up from germline, CDR1 is SNHLY and CDR2 is FYNNEI.

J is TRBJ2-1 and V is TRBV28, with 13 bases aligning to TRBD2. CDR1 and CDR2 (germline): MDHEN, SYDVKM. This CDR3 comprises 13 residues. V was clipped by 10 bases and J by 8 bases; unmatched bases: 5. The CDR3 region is CATKLAGGHEQFF. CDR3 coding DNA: TGTGCCACCAAACTAGCGGGAGGGCATGAGCAGTTCTTC.

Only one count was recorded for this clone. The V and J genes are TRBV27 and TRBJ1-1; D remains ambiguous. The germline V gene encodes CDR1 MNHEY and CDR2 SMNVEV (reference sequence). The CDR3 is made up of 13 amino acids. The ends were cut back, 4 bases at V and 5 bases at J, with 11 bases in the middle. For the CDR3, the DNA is TGTGCCAGCAGTTACGGGCCGCGGACTGAAGCTTTCTTT. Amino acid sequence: CASSYGPRTEAFF.

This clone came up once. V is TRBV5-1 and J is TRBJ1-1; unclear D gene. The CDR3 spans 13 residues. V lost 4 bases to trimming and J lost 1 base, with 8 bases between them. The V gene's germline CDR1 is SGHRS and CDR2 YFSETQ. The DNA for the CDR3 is TGCGCCAGCAGCCTTAGAGGGAACACTGAAGCTTTCTTT. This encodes CASSLRGNTEAFF.

The CDR3 DNA is TGTGCCAGCAGTTTTGGAGGGGGCGGAAAGACCCAGTACTTC. It codes for CASSFGGGGKTQYF. The chain employs TRBV27 and TRBJ2-5, with D maybe TRBD1 (7 bases). V was pared by 3 bases and J by 6 bases, with 14 bases between. Germline CDR1 and CDR2: MNHEY and SMNVEV (reference sequence). The CDR3 runs to 14 residues.

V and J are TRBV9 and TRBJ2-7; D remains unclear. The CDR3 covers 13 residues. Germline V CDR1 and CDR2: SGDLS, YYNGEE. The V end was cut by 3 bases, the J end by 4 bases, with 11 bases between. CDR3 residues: CASSAAPLYEQYF. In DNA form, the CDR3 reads TGTGCCAGCAGCGCTGCCCCCTTATACGAGCAGTACTTC.

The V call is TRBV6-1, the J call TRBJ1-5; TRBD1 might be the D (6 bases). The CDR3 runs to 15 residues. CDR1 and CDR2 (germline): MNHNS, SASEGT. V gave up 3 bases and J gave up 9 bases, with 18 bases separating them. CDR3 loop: CASSDRGGDGRPQHF. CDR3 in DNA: TGTGCCAGCAGTGATAGGGGGGGGGACGGACGGCCCCAGCATTTT.

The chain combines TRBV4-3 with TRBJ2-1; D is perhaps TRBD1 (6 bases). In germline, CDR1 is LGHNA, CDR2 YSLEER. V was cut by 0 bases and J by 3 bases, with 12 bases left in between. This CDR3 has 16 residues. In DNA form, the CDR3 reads TGCGCCAGCAGCCAAGAACCGGGGACACACTACAATGAGCAGTTCTTC. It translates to CASSQEPGTHYNEQFF.

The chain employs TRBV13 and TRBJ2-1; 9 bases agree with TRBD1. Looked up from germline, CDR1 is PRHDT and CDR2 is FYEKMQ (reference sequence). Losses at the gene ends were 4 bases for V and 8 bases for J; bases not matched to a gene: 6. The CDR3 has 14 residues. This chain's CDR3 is CASSSRQGVDEQFF. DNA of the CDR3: TGTGCCAGCAGCTCGAGACAGGGGGTCGATGAGCAGTTCTTC. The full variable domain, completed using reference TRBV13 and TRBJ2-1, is AAGVIQSPRHLIKEKRETATLKCYPIPRHDTVYWYQQGPGQDPQFLISFYEKMQSDKGSIPDRFSAQQFSDYHSELNMSSLELGDSALYFCASSSRQGVDEQFFGPGTRLTVL.

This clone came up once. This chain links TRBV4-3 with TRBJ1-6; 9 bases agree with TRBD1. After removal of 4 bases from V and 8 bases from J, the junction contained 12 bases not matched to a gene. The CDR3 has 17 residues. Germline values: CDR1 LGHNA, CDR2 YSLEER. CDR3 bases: TGCGCCAGCAGCCCTTCTCCGGGACAGGGATGGGATTCACCCCTCCACTTT. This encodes CASSPSPGQGWDSPLHF.

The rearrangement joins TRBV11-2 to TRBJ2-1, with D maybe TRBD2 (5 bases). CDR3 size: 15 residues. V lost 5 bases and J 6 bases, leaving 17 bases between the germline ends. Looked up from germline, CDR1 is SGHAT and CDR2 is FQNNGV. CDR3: CASSLFRGLGNEQFF. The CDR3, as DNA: TGTGCCAGCAGCCTCTTCCGAGGGCTGGGCAATGAGCAGTTCTTC.